One sample yielded the 19 T cell receptor beta chains listed below, sequenced in a study of blood T cell repertoires in COVID-19. Libraries were prepared by immunoSEQ multiplex PCR; TCRdb keeps only in-frame clonotypes and omits some of them. The data hold nearly 50,000 clones, with over 70% observed a single time. Sequencing input: peripheral blood. The origin of the receptors is a woman over 75 with COVID-19, enrolled during active disease.

The CDR3 loop reads CASSPPGSAEAFF. The DNA of the CDR3 is TGTGCCAGCAGCCCCCCAGGGTCGGCGGAAGCTTTCTTT. This sequence joins TRBV3-1 (or the pseudogene TRBV3-2) and TRBJ1-1; tentative D call: TRBD1 (5 bases). Germline V gene sequence: CDR1 LGHDT, CDR2 YNNKEL (reference sequence). V lost 4 bases and J 8 bases, leaving 14 bases between the germline ends. The CDR3 totals 13 residues.

The chain recombines TRBV6-5 with TRBJ1-1; D is ambiguous. The CDR3 consists of 15 residues. The V and J ends lost 2 bases and 4 bases respectively, with 14 bases between them. Per germline, CDR1 MNHEY and CDR2 SVGAGI. The CDR3 bases are TGTGCCAGCAGTTACCCACTAGGGTCGACCACTGAAGCTTTCTTT. Encoded protein: CASSYPLGSTTEAFF.

The gene calls are TRBV19 and TRBJ1-2; D perhaps matches TRBD1 (6 bases). The ends were cut back, 6 bases at V and 8 bases at J, with 13 bases in the middle. Per germline, CDR1 LNHDA and CDR2 SQIVND (reference sequence). This CDR3 is 12 amino acids long. Here the CDR3 DNA reads TGTGCCAGTAGCCCTCGGGACAAGGGCTACACCTTC. Its translation is CASSPRDKGYTF.

This chain joins TRBV7-2 and TRBJ1-5, with 7 bases aligning to TRBD1. V shed 1 base, J shed 7 bases, and the junction held 10 bases outside the gene matches. This CDR3 spans 16 amino acids. Germline assignment: CDR1 SGHTA and CDR2 FQGNSA. CDR3 nucleotides: TGTGCCAGCAGCTTAGGGGCAGGGGGAAGGAGACAGCCCCAGCATTTT. This codes for CASSLGAGGRRQPQHF.

The chain combines TRBV5-1 with TRBJ2-1; 8 bases agree with TRBD1. Germline assignment: CDR1 SGHRS and CDR2 YFSETQ. This CDR3 has 17 amino acids. Trimming removed 0 bases from V and 1 base from J; junction bases left unmatched: 6. The CDR3 nucleotides are TGCGCCAGCAGCTTGGTCCCAGGGGGCGGGTCCTACAATGAGCAGTTCTTC. It encodes CASSLVPGGGSYNEQFF.

This clone has a handful of counts. The same CDR3 also results from other DNA sequences found in this sample. The rearrangement joins TRBV5-1 to TRBJ2-7; 9 nucleotides align to TRBD1. Trimming took 2 bases from V and 4 from J; bases not matched to a gene: 4. Germline-derived CDR1 and CDR2 are SGHRS and YFSETQ. The CDR3 has 14 amino acids. The DNA for the CDR3 is TGCGCCAGCAGCTTTGGGACAGGGTCATACGAGCAGTACTTC. Translated, it gives CASSFGTGSYEQYF.

This chain connects TRBV11-2 to TRBJ2-3; 8 bases are shared with TRBD2. The trim removed 3 bases at V and 0 bases at J, leaving 5 bases unmatched. CDR1 SGHAT and CDR2 FQNNGV come from the germline V gene. The CDR3 contains 16 residues. CDR3 protein: CASSFRGGTSTDTQYF. The DNA for the CDR3 is TGTGCCAGCAGCTTTCGGGGGGGGACTAGCACAGATACGCAGTATTTT.

CDR3 coding DNA: TGCGCCAGCAGCTTGAGGCTAGCGGACACCGGGGAGCTGTTTTTT. As protein: CASSLRLADTGELFF. The chain combines TRBV5-1 with TRBJ2-2, with TRBD2 matching 7 bases. The germline V gene has CDR1 SGHRS and CDR2 YFSETQ. This CDR3 contains 15 residues. V dropped 1 base and J dropped 3; count of bases not matched to a gene: 3.

V usage is TRBV18 and J usage is TRBJ2-5; 9 bases are shared with TRBD1. The trim removed 4 bases at V and 4 bases at J, leaving 4 bases unmatched. Germline-derived CDR1 and CDR2 are KGHSH and LQKENI. The CDR3 has 14 residues. The CDR3, as DNA: TGTGCCAGCTCACGCTTGGACAGGGGAGAGACCCAGTACTTC. It encodes CASSRLDRGETQYF.

The chain employs TRBV6-5 and TRBJ1-4; TRBD1 is a possible D gene (6 bases). The CDR3 runs to 15 residues. The V gene lost 6 bases and the J gene lost 7 bases, with 18 bases spanning the gap. Germline values: CDR1 MNHEY, CDR2 SVGAGI. The CDR3 protein is CASRGWGGKGEKLFF. CDR3 DNA: TGTGCCAGCAGGGGTTGGGGGGGCAAGGGTGAAAAACTGTTTTTT.

The chain couples TRBV27 to TRBJ1-1; no reliable D call. Germline loops: CDR1 MNHEY, CDR2 SMNVEV (reference sequence). CDR3 length: 16 amino acids. Trimming shortened V by 3 bases and J by 2 bases, and 16 bases separated the two germline ends. DNA of the CDR3: TGTGCCAGCAGTTTCCGGGGAGGTGCCTTTAACACTGAAGCTTTCTTT. Its translation is CASSFRGGAFNTEAFF.

The V gene is TRBV9, the J gene TRBJ2-7; 7 bases are shared with TRBD1. Looked up from germline, CDR1 is SGDLS and CDR2 is YYNGEE. The V gene end was trimmed by 4 bases and the J gene end by 7 bases; junction bases not matched to a gene: 8. The CDR3 runs 13 residues. CDR3 DNA: TGTGCCAGCAGCCCCAACAGGGGTTGGGAGCAGTACTTC. Translation: CASSPNRGWEQYF.

This clone was counted a few times. V usage is TRBV14 and J usage is TRBJ1-6; D perhaps matches TRBD1 (5 bases). The ends were cut back, 4 bases at V and 0 bases at J, with 10 bases in the middle. CDR1 is SGHDN and CDR2 is FVKESK in the germline V gene. The CDR3 sequence is 16 residues long. CDR3 region: CASSPTASSYNSPLHF. The CDR3 DNA reads as TGTGCCAGCAGCCCGACAGCGAGCTCCTATAATTCACCCCTCCACTTT.

The genes are TRBV20-1 and TRBJ1-5, with unresolved D. V lost 3 bases, J lost 2 bases, and 14 bases lay in between. CDR1 DFQATT and CDR2 SNEGSKA come from the germline V gene (reference sequence). CDR3 length: 15 amino acids. The CDR3 loop is CSASIRGSGNQPQHF. The CDR3 bases are TGCAGTGCTAGTATTAGAGGGTCCGGCAATCAGCCCCAGCATTTT.

The chain carries TRBV18 and TRBJ1-2; 8 bases are a match to TRBD1. The V gene's germline CDR1 is KGHSH and CDR2 LQKENI. This CDR3 is built from 15 residues. V lost 3 bases and J lost 5; bases outside the gene matches: 8. CDR3 in amino acids: CASSPQTGEWYGYTF. The CDR3, as DNA: TGTGCCAGCTCACCCCAGACAGGGGAATGGTATGGCTACACCTTC.

The CDR3 protein is CASSLRQGEQETQYF. CDR3 nucleotides: TGTGCCAGCAGCCTCAGACAGGGGGAGCAAGAGACCCAGTACTTC. This chain uses TRBV2 with TRBJ2-5, with 9 positions matching TRBD1. The germline V gene has CDR1 SNHLY and CDR2 FYNNEI. The junction had 7 bases not matched to a gene; V was cut back by 6 bases and J by 2 bases. The CDR3 contains 15 residues.

The chain couples TRBV7-8 to TRBJ2-6; 7 nucleotides line up with TRBD1. The CDR3 consists of 18 residues. CDR1 is SGHVS, CDR2 FQNEAQ, per germline. V shed 5 bases, J shed 0 bases, and the junction held 10 bases outside the gene matches. DNA of the CDR3: TGTGCCAGCAGCAAGACAGGGAACCCACTCTCTGGGGCCAACGTCCTGACTTTC. It translates to CASSKTGNPLSGANVLTF.

This clone was observed once. V gene TRBV6-6 combines with J gene TRBJ2-2, with no clear D. The CDR3 runs to 12 residues. Trimming removed 2 bases from V and 5 bases from J, with 3 bases in between. Germline values: CDR1 MNHNY, CDR2 SVGAGI (reference sequence). The DNA for the CDR3 is TGTGCCAGCAGTTACGAGACCGGGGAGCTGTTTTTT. As protein: CASSYETGELFF.

This clone was seen a few times. The J gene is TRBJ1-1, the V gene TRBV27; the D gene is possibly TRBD1 (6 bases). V lost 5 bases and J lost 2, with 15 bases in between. The CDR3 loop spans 15 amino acids. The germline gives CDR1 MNHEY, CDR2 SMNVEV (reference sequence). DNA of the CDR3: TGTGCCAGCAGTCTAGGAGGACAGAGAAACACTGAAGCTTTCTTT. It codes for CASSLGGQRNTEAFF.